The 20 T cell receptor beta chains given below trace back to one sample, sequenced in a study of pediatric ulcerative colitis. The rectum was sampled with one to two pinch biopsies at colonoscopy. The method was immunoSEQ multiplex PCR; TCRdb's version includes in-frame clones alone and lacks a portion of them. The table lists roughly 49,000 clones, over 70% of them singletons. Sequencing input: gut tissue. These receptors all stem from a girl under 18 with moderate ulcerative colitis.

In its sample, this clone was seen a few times. J is TRBJ2-3 and V is TRBV29-1; possible D gene TRBD1, 6 bases. Trimming shortened V by 4 bases and J by 0 bases, and 14 bases separated the two germline ends. The germline CDR1 and CDR2 sequences are SQVTM and ANQGSEA. The CDR3 spans 15 residues. The CDR3 reads CSVGPTGSSTDTQYF. The CDR3 region has the DNA TGCAGCGTTGGCCCGACAGGATCTAGCACAGATACGCAGTATTTT.

This rearrangement joins TRBV4-1 to TRBJ2-7; weak D call: TRBD1 (6 bases). CDR3 length: 15 residues. CDR1 and CDR2 from the germline V gene are MGHRA and YSYEKL. Trimming removed 2 bases at V and 3 bases at J, with 14 bases between. The CDR3 DNA is TGCGCCAGCAGCCAACTTGGACAGATGGGCTACGAGCAGTACTTC. This encodes CASSQLGQMGYEQYF.

This clone was detected only a few times. V and J are TRBV11-2 and TRBJ2-3; possibly TRBD2 for D (6 bases). V was clipped by 4 bases and J by 10 bases, with 18 bases between them. The length of the CDR3 is 14 residues. The germline CDR1 and CDR2 sequences are SGHAT and FQNNGV. The CDR3 DNA is TGTGCCAGCAGCTCCTGGGACTCAGGGAGTGCGCAGTATTTT. It encodes CASSSWDSGSAQYF.

The chain joins TRBV6-5 to TRBJ1-2; the D gene is possibly TRBD1 (5 bases). The V end lost 0 bases, the J end lost 8 bases, and 16 bases lay between the germline ends. The length of the CDR3 is 15 residues. CDR1 MNHEY and CDR2 SVGAGI come from the germline V gene. CDR3 loop: CASSYSFAGREGYTF. For the CDR3, the DNA is TGTGCCAGCAGTTACTCCTTCGCAGGGCGTGAAGGCTACACCTTC.

The rearrangement links TRBV15 to TRBJ1-4, with 7 bases aligning to TRBD1. J gave up 8 bases and V 6 bases, and 12 bases lay outside the gene matches. The germline V gene encodes CDR1 LNHNV and CDR2 YYDKDF (reference sequence). CDR3 length equals 15 residues. Here the CDR3 reads CATSSPRGRGEKLFF. The CDR3 nucleotides read TGTGCCACCAGTAGTCCCAGGGGGAGAGGGGAAAAACTGTTTTTT.

The genes are TRBV28 and TRBJ2-3, with D hard to call. Per germline, CDR1 MDHEN and CDR2 SYDVKM. The CDR3 has 13 residues. Trimming took 5 bases from V and 8 from J, leaving 14 bases between them. The CDR3: CASSVESTGTQYF. CDR3 DNA sequence: TGTGCCAGCAGTGTGGAGAGCACGGGTACGCAGTATTTT. Full variable domain (remainder filled in from reference TRBV28 and TRBJ2-3): DVKVTQSSRYLVKRTGEKVFLECVQDMDHENMFWYRQDPGLGLRLIYFSYDVKMKEKGDIPEGYSVSREKKERFSLILESASTNQTSMYLCASSVESTGTQYFGPGTRLTVL.

The chain employs TRBV19 and TRBJ2-2; TRBD1 matches 8 bases. Per the germline V gene, CDR1 is LNHDA and CDR2 is SQIVND (reference sequence). The length of the CDR3 is 16 residues. The V segment lost 5 bases and the J segment 1 base; nucleotides outside the gene matches: 6. CDR3 nucleotide sequence: TGTGCCAGTAGTGCCAGACAGGGGCAGAACACCGGGGAGCTGTTTTTT. Protein sequence: CASSARQGQNTGELFF.

The J gene is TRBJ1-1, the V gene TRBV11-2; TRBD1 is a possible D gene (5 bases). The V gene lost 1 base and the J gene lost 6 bases, with 9 bases spanning the gap. Per germline, CDR1 SGHAT and CDR2 FQNNGV. The CDR3 runs to 13 residues. For the CDR3, the DNA is TGTGCCAGCAGCTTAGGGACGACAGCTGAAGCTTTCTTT. Translating it yields CASSLGTTAEAFF.

V and J are TRBV4-1 and TRBJ2-3; 10 positions agree with TRBD2. Germline lookup yields CDR1 MGHRA and CDR2 YSYEKL. The CDR3 is 20 residues long. The ends lost 4 bases at V and 5 bases at J; junction bases unmatched: 21. The CDR3 bases are TGCGCCAGCAGCCGCGGGGCTAGCGGGAGTATGGGAAAGGTCGGAGATACGCAGTATTTT. As protein: CASSRGASGSMGKVGDTQYF.

The V call is TRBV6-6, the J call TRBJ1-1, with 8 bases fitting TRBD1. The CDR3 consists of 14 residues. CDR1 is MNHNY, CDR2 SVGAGI, per germline (reference sequence). With V trimmed by 5 bases and J by 3 bases, 5 bases remained unmatched. The CDR3 loop is CASSTQGGYTEAFF. Here the CDR3 DNA reads TGTGCCAGCAGTACACAGGGGGGATACACTGAAGCTTTCTTT.

V gene TRBV28 combines with J gene TRBJ2-3; 7 bases are a match to TRBD2. Trimming cost V 4 bases and J 2 bases; bases outside gene matches: 9. The CDR3 has 16 residues. In germline, CDR1 is MDHEN, CDR2 SYDVKM. The CDR3, as DNA: TGTGCCAGCAGTTCCTTGGCGGGAGAAATCACAGATACGCAGTATTTT. The encoded protein is CASSSLAGEITDTQYF.

This chain uses TRBV28 with TRBJ1-1; weak D call: TRBD1 (5 bases). The ends were cut back, 11 bases at V and 4 bases at J, with 11 bases in the middle. Germline V CDR1 and CDR2: MDHEN, SYDVKM. This CDR3 is 11 amino acids long. CDR3 DNA: TGTGCCGCTCAAAGGGGCACTGAAGCTTTCTTT. The encoded protein is CAAQRGTEAFF.

This clone was seen more than once but under ten times. The chain employs TRBV6-1 and TRBJ1-1; no reliable D call. The ends were cut back, 3 bases at V and 11 bases at J, with 13 bases in the middle. The CDR3 consists of 12 residues. CDR1 MNHNS and CDR2 SASEGT come from the germline V gene. The CDR3 loop is CASSDVWLGAFF. CDR3 sequence (DNA): TGTGCCAGCAGTGACGTTTGGCTGGGGGCTTTCTTT.

The V gene is TRBV9, the J gene TRBJ1-2, with 10 bases aligning to TRBD1. The V gene's germline CDR1 is SGDLS and CDR2 YYNGEE. The CDR3 is 13 residues long. The V segment lost 4 bases and the J segment 5 bases; nucleotides outside the gene matches: 2. This CDR3 reads CASSRQGAYGYTF. CDR3 nucleotide sequence: TGTGCCAGCAGCCGACAGGGGGCTTATGGCTACACCTTC.

The genes are TRBV28 and TRBJ2-2, with TRBD2 identical over 10 bases. CDR1 is MDHEN and CDR2 is SYDVKM in the germline V gene. The CDR3 consists of 15 residues. V shed 2 bases and J 5 bases; nucleotides not matched to a gene: 2. CDR3 sequence: CASSLTLAGTGELFF. CDR3 in DNA: TGTGCCAGCAGTTTAACACTAGCGGGAACCGGGGAGCTGTTTTTT.

The chain uses TRBV5-1 and TRBJ1-1, with D hard to call. Between the trimmed V and J ends, which lost 4 bases and 3 bases, there was a span of 16 bases. This CDR3 has 15 residues. Germline V gene data show CDR1 as SGHRS and CDR2 as YFSETQ. This CDR3 reads CASSPNPKGYTEAFF. For the CDR3, the DNA is TGCGCCAGCAGCCCAAACCCAAAGGGCTACACTGAAGCTTTCTTT.

The rearrangement links TRBV11-2 to TRBJ2-1, with D possibly matching TRBD2 (5 bases). From germline, CDR1 is SGHAT and CDR2 FQNNGV. The CDR3 contains 15 residues. The V end was cut by 3 bases, the J end by 2 bases, with 11 bases between. CDR3 coding DNA: TGTGCCAGCAGCTTCCCGGGATCGGCCTACAATGAGCAGTTCTTC. Residues: CASSFPGSAYNEQFF. Full variable domain (missing parts from reference TRBV11-2 and TRBJ2-1): EAGVAQSPRYKIIEKRQSVAFWCNPISGHATLYWYQQILGQGPKLLIQFQNNGVVDDSQLPKDRFSAERLKGVDSTLKIQPAKLEDSAVYLCASSFPGSAYNEQFFGPGTRLTVL.

The chain has TRBV4-2 and TRBJ2-3, with no clear D. Trimming shortened V by 0 bases and J by 6 bases, and 7 bases separated the two germline ends. Germline V CDR1 and CDR2: LGHNA, YNFKEQ. This CDR3 region has 13 residues. This CDR3 is CASSQEAADTQYF. The CDR3 region has the DNA TGTGCCAGCAGCCAAGAAGCAGCGGATACGCAGTATTTT.

The V call is TRBV19, the J call TRBJ2-7, with TRBD2 matching over 8 bases. With V trimmed by 2 bases and J by 3 bases, 3 bases remained unmatched. The CDR3 has 14 amino acids. Germline CDR1 LNHDA, CDR2 SQIVND (reference sequence). Here the CDR3 reads CASSISAGGYEQYF. The CDR3 DNA reads as TGTGCCAGTAGTATATCGGCGGGAGGCTACGAGCAGTACTTC.

The chain carries TRBV19 and TRBJ1-2, with 8 nucleotides matching TRBD1. After removal of 8 bases from V and 7 bases from J, the junction contained 9 bases not matched to a gene. There are 13 residues in the CDR3. Germline CDR1 is LNHDA and CDR2 is SQIVND (reference sequence). This CDR3 reads CASEDRAAAGYTF. The CDR3 bases are TGTGCCAGTGAGGACAGGGCTGCGGCTGGCTACACCTTC.